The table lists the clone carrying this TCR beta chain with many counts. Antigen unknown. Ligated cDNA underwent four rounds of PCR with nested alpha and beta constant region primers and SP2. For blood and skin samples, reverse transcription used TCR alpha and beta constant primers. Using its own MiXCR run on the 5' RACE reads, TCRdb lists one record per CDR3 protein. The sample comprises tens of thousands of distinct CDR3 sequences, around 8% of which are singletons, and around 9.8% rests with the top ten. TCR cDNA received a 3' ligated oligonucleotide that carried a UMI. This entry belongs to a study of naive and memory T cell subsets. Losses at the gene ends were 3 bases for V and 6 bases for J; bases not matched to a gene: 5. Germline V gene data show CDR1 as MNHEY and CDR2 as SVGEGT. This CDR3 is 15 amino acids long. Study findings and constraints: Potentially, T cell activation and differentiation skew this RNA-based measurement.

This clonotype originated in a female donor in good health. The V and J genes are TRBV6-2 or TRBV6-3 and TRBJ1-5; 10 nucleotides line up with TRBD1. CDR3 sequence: CASSYLRDRGQPQHF. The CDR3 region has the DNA TGTGCCAGCAGTTATCTCCGGGACAGGGGTCAGCCCCAGCATTTT.